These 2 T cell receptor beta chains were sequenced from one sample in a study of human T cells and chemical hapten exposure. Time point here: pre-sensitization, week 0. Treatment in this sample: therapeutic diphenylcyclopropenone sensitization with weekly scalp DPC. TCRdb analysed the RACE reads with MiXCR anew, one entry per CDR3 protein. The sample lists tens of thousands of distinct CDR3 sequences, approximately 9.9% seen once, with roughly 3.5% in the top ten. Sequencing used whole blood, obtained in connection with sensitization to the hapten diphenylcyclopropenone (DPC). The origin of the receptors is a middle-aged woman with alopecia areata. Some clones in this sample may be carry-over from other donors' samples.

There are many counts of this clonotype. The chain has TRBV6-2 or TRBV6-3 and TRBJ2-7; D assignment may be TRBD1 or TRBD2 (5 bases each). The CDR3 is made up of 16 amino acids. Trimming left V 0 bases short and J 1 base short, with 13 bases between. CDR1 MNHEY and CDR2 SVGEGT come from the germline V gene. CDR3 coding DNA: TGTGCCAGCAGTTACTCGTTCGGGGCAGGTTCCTACGAGCAGTACTTC. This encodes CASSYSFGAGSYEQYF.

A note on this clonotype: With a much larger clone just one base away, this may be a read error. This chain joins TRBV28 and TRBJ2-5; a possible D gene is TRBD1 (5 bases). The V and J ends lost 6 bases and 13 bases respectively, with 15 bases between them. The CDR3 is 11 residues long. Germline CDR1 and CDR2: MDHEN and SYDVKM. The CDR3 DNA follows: TGTGCCAGCAGCTGGACAAGCGTGCGGTACTTC. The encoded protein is CASSWTSVRYF.